These 8 T cell receptor beta chains originate from one sample sequenced in a study of cytomegalovirus exposure and HLA in healthy donors. 60 Vbeta and 13 Jbeta primers were used in PCR. The assay was immunoSEQ multiplex PCR, and TCRdb's table has in-frame clones only and misses some. This table has about 180,000 clones, around 83% appearing once. The sequencing sample was made of PBMCs. These receptor sequences come from a girl under 10 years old in good health and CMV-seropositive.

This clone was found a few times. The rearrangement links TRBV5-6 to TRBJ1-1, with 8 bases matching TRBD1. Germline V lookup: CDR1 SGHDT, CDR2 YYEEEE. CDR3 length equals 15 residues. The trim removed 4 bases at V and 5 bases at J, leaving 10 bases unmatched. The CDR3 is CASSRRGQGSTEAFF. The CDR3 DNA follows: TGTGCCAGCAGCCGGAGAGGACAGGGTAGTACTGAAGCTTTCTTT.

V gene TRBV6-1 combines with J gene TRBJ1-1, with D uncertain. V lost 5 bases, J lost 4 bases, and 14 bases lay in between. Germline values: CDR1 MNHNS, CDR2 SASEGT. The CDR3 runs 14 residues. The CDR3 DNA sequence: TGTGCCAGCAGTTCCAGAAGTGGTGGCACTGAAGCTTTCTTT. It encodes CASSSRSGGTEAFF.

The chain carries TRBV30 and TRBJ2-7; 8 bases fit TRBD1. Germline CDR1 reads GTSNPN; CDR2 reads SVGIG (reference sequence). This CDR3 has 13 residues. V was clipped by 5 bases and J by 0 bases; unmatched bases: 3. The CDR3 DNA follows: TGTGCCTGGCGGGACAGGAGCTCCTACGAGCAGTACTTC. Translation: CAWRDRSSYEQYF. Full variable domain (missing parts from reference TRBV30 and TRBJ2-7): SQTIHQWPATLVQPVGSPLSLECTVEGTSNPNLYWYRQAAGRGLQLLFYSVGIGQISSEVPQNLSASRPQDRQFILSSKKLLLSDSGFYLCAWRDRSSYEQYFGPGTRLTVT.

This clone was counted once. The V gene is TRBV5-4, the J gene TRBJ1-2; 9 nucleotides agree with TRBD1. V lost 9 bases to trimming and J lost 4 bases; unmatched junction nucleotides: 16. Germline V lookup: CDR1 SGHNT, CDR2 YYREEE (reference sequence). The length of the CDR3 is 16 residues. Here the CDR3 DNA reads TGTGCCACGGGTCCGGGACAGGGATCAGATGGCTATGGCTACACCTTC. It yields the protein CATGPGQGSDGYGYTF. The full variable domain, rest sourced from reference TRBV5-4 and TRBJ1-2, is ETGVTQSPTHLIKTRGQQVTLRCSSQSGHNTVSWYQQALGQGPQFIFQYYREEENGRGNFPPRFSGLQFPNYSSELNVNALELDDSALYLCATGPGQGSDGYGYTFGSGTRLTVV.

The chain has TRBV9 and TRBJ2-3; no reliable D call. This CDR3 is 12 amino acids long. Trimming cost V 2 bases and J 4 bases, with 5 bases left between them. Germline CDR1 is SGDLS and CDR2 is YYNGEE. The CDR3 loop reads CASSVVADTQYF. The CDR3 coding sequence is TGTGCCAGCAGCGTCGTTGCAGATACGCAGTATTTT.

The V call is TRBV5-1, the J call TRBJ2-3; 7 positions agree with TRBD2. This CDR3 region has 17 residues. Trimming at V came to 6 bases and at J to 0 bases, leaving 13 bases not matched to a gene. Germline CDR1 and CDR2: SGHRS and YFSETQ. This CDR3 is CASNERGPPVSTDTQYF. DNA for the CDR3: TGCGCCAGCAACGAGCGGGGCCCCCCGGTAAGCACAGATACGCAGTATTTT.

The rearrangement joins TRBV5-6 to TRBJ1-2, with D perhaps matching TRBD1 (6 bases). Looked up from germline, CDR1 is SGHDT and CDR2 is YYEEEE. The CDR3 has 13 residues. Trimming removed 0 bases from V and 8 bases from J, with 11 bases in between. The CDR3 loop reads CASSLDRVSGYTF. CDR3 DNA: TGTGCCAGCAGCTTGGACAGGGTAAGCGGCTACACCTTC.

The chain carries TRBV5-1 and TRBJ2-3; D might be TRBD1 (5 bases). Per germline, CDR1 SGHRS and CDR2 YFSETQ. Trimming cost V 9 bases and J 0 bases, with 11 bases left between them. The CDR3 runs 13 residues. CDR3 protein: CATKTASTDTQYF. CDR3 nucleotide sequence: TGCGCCACCAAGACAGCTAGCACAGATACGCAGTATTTT.